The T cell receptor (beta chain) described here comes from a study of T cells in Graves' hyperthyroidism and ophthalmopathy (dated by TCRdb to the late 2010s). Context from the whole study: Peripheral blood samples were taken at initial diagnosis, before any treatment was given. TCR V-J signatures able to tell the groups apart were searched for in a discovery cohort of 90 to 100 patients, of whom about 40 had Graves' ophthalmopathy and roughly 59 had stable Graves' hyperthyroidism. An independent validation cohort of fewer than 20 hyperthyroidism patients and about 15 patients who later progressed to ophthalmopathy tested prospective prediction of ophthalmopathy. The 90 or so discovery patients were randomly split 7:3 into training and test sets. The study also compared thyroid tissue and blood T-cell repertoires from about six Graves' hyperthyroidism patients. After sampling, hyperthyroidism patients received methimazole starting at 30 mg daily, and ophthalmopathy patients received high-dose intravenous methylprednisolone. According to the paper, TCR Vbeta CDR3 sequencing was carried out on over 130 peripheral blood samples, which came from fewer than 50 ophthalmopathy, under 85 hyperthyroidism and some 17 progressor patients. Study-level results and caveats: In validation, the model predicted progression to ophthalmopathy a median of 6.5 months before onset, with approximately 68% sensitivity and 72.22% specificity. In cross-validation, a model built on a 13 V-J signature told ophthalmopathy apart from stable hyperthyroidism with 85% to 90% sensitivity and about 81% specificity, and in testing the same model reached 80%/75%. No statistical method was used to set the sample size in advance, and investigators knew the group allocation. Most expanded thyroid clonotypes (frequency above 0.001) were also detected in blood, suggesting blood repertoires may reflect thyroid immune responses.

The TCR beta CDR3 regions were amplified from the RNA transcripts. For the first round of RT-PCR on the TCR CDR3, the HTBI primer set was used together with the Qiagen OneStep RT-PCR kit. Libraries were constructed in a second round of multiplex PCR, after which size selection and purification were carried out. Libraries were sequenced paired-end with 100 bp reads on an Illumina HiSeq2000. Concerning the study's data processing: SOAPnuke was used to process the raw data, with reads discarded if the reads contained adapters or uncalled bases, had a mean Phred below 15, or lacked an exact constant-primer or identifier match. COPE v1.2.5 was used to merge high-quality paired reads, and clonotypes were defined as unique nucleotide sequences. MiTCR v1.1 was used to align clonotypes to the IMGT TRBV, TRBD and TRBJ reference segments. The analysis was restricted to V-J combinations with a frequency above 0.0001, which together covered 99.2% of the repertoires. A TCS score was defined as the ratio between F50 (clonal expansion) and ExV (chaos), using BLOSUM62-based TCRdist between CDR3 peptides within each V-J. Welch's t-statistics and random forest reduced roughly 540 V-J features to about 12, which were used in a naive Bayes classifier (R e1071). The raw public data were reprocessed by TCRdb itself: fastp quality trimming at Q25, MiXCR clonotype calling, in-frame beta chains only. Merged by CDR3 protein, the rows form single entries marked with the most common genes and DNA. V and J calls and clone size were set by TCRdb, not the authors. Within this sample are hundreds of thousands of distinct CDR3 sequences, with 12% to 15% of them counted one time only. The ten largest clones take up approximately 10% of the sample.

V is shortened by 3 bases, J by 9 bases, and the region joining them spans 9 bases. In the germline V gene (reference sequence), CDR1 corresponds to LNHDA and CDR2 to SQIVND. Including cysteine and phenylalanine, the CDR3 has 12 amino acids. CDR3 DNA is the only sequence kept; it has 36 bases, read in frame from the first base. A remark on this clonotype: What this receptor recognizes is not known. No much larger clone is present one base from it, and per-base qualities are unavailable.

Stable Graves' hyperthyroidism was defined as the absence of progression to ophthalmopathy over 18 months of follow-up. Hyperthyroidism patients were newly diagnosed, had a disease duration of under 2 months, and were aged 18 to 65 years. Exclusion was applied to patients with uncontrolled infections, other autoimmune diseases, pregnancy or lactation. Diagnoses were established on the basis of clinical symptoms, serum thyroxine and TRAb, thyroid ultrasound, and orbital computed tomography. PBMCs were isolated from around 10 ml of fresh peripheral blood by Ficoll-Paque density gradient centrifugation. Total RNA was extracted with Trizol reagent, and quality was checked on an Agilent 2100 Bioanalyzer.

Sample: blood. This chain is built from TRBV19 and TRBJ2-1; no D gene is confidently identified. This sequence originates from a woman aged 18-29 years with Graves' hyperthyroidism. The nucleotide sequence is TGTGCCAGTAGTATTGGTTTCGGTGAGCAGTTCTTC. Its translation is CASSIGFGEQFF. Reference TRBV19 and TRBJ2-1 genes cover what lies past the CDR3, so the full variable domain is DGGITQSPKYLFRKEGQNVTLSCEQNLNHDAMYWYRQDPGQGLRLIYYSQIVNDFQKGDIAEGYSVSREKKESFPLTVTSAQKNPTAFYLCASSIGFGEQFFGPGTRLTVL.